Each of the 31 T cell receptor beta chains below was sequenced from the same sample in a study of OX40 agonist ivuxolimab in advanced cancers. Libraries were prepared by immunoSEQ multiplex PCR; TCRdb keeps only in-frame clonotypes and omits some of them. The table shows tens of thousands of clones, with 79% occurring only once. Sample: CD4+ or CD8+ T cells sorted from blood, taken in a trial of the OX40 agonist ivuxolimab. The origin of the receptors is an adult with an advanced solid tumor such as melanoma, head and neck, liver or kidney cancer.

The chain couples TRBV28 to TRBJ1-2, with 8 bases lining up with TRBD1. With V trimmed by 3 bases and J by 4 bases, 7 bases remained unmatched. Germline lookup yields CDR1 MDHEN and CDR2 SYDVKM. The CDR3 extends over 15 amino acids. In nucleotides, the CDR3 is TGTGCCAGCAGTTTGGGGATAACAGGGGGCTATGGCTACACCTTC. Encoded protein: CASSLGITGGYGYTF.

This clone occurred once. The V gene is TRBV5-1, the J gene TRBJ2-3, with 11 bases that match TRBD2. The trim removed 0 bases at V and 4 bases at J, leaving 4 bases unmatched. Germline V gene data show CDR1 as SGHRS and CDR2 as YFSETQ. This CDR3 has 16 residues. The CDR3 coding sequence is TGCGCCAGCAGCTTGGTAGCGGGGGGGCCGTCAGATACGCAGTATTTT. This translates into CASSLVAGGPSDTQYF.

The V call is TRBV28, the J call TRBJ1-6, with 7 nucleotides matching TRBD1. CDR1 MDHEN and CDR2 SYDVKM come from the germline V gene. V gave up 6 bases and J gave up 7 bases; unmatched junction bases: 9. The CDR3 sequence is 15 residues long. The CDR3 region has the DNA TGTGCCAGCAGGCAAACAGGGGCCGGAAATTCACCCCTCCACTTT. Translated, it gives CASRQTGAGNSPLHF.

The genes are TRBV23-1 and TRBJ1-5; tentative D call: TRBD1 (5 bases). TRBV23-1 is an ORF, with its function uncertain. CDR3 length equals 15 residues. V was cut by 0 bases and J by 3 bases, with 9 bases left in between. CDR3 in DNA: TGCGCCAGCAGTCAATCGTTCAGGGTCAATCAGCCCCAGCATTTT. Its protein is CASSQSFRVNQPQHF.

The chain's CDR3 is CASSREGQVYGYTF. The CDR3 DNA is TGTGCCAGCAGCCGAGAGGGACAGGTCTATGGCTACACCTTC. The chain joins TRBV6-1 to TRBJ1-2; 8 positions agree with TRBD1. Germline CDR1 reads MNHNS; CDR2 reads SASEGT. The CDR3 length is 14 residues. Unmatched junction bases numbered 7, after V lost 6 bases and J lost 4 bases.

The chain couples TRBV10-1 to TRBJ2-3, with unresolved D. Trimming stripped 4 bases from V and 4 bases from J, with 12 bases between. Germline values: CDR1 WNHNN, CDR2 SYGVQD (reference sequence). The CDR3 sequence is 14 residues long. The CDR3 coding sequence is TGCGCCAGCAGTGTACGAAACGGGCCAGATACGCAGTATTTT. It yields the protein CASSVRNGPDTQYF.

V gene TRBV15 combines with J gene TRBJ2-3; perhaps TRBD2 as D (5 bases). Trimming stripped 1 base from V and 6 bases from J, with 14 bases between. This CDR3 spans 15 amino acids. Germline assignment: CDR1 LNHNV and CDR2 YYDKDF (reference sequence). The CDR3 bases are TGTGCCACCAGCAGAGGGCAACCACTAGGTGATACGCAGTATTTT. It translates to CATSRGQPLGDTQYF.

The chain employs TRBV7-3 and TRBJ2-3; 8 nucleotides line up with TRBD2. This CDR3 spans 16 amino acids. Unmatched junction bases numbered 14, after V lost 5 bases and J lost 7 bases. Germline CDR1 SGHTA, CDR2 FQGTGA. DNA of the CDR3: TGTGCCAGCAGCCCCCAGGGAGCGGGAGCCCCCCATACGCAGTATTTT. It yields the protein CASSPQGAGAPHTQYF.

The chain employs TRBV5-6 and TRBJ2-7; unclear D gene. The CDR3 is made up of 13 amino acids. Per the germline V gene, CDR1 is SGHDT and CDR2 is YYEEEE. V was pared by 6 bases and J by 0 bases, with 10 bases between. The CDR3 DNA is TGTGCCAGCATAGGCAGATTCTCCTACGAGCAGTACTTC. This sequence encodes CASIGRFSYEQYF.

The chain recombines TRBV9 with TRBJ2-1; 15 bases line up with TRBD2. This CDR3 has 18 residues. The V gene's germline CDR1 is SGDLS and CDR2 YYNGEE. V was pared by 4 bases and J by 2 bases, with 7 bases of the junction left unmatched. CDR3 protein: CASSLGLAGGPPYNEQFF. CDR3 nucleotide sequence: TGTGCCAGCAGCCTAGGACTAGCGGGAGGGCCCCCCTACAATGAGCAGTTCTTC.

The chain couples TRBV29-1 to TRBJ2-2, with unresolved D. Germline CDR1 and CDR2: SQVTM and ANQGSEA. The CDR3 is 14 amino acids. Trimming shortened V by 1 base and J by 2 bases, and 8 bases separated the two germline ends. The CDR3 loop reads CSVEGPSNTGELFF. CDR3 bases: TGCAGCGTTGAAGGCCCATCAAACACCGGGGAGCTGTTTTTT.

This chain connects TRBV5-5 to TRBJ1-2; D gene unclear. The CDR3 has 12 amino acids. The germline V and J ends were trimmed by 3 bases and 8 bases, with 11 bases remaining between them. Per germline, CDR1 SGHKS and CDR2 YYEKEE (reference sequence). In DNA form, the CDR3 reads TGTGCCAGCAGCTCACAGAGGATGGGCTACACCTTC. It yields the protein CASSSQRMGYTF.

V usage is TRBV7-2 and J usage is TRBJ2-2; a weak D match, TRBD1 (6 bases). The CDR3 runs to 15 residues. V was trimmed by 3 bases and J by 2 bases, leaving 10 bases between them. Germline CDR1 reads SGHTA; CDR2 reads FQGNSA. This CDR3 reads CASSLNRDNTGELFF. The DNA of the CDR3 is TGTGCCAGCAGCTTGAACAGGGATAACACCGGGGAGCTGTTTTTT.

This sequence joins TRBV14 and TRBJ2-1; 11 bases fit TRBD2. The germline V gene encodes CDR1 SGHDN and CDR2 FVKESK. Trimming at V came to 4 bases and at J to 7 bases, leaving 9 bases not matched to a gene. This CDR3 comprises 16 residues. The CDR3 DNA reads TGTGCCAGCAGCCCCCGACTAGCGGGATACCGAAATGAGCAGTTCTTC. Encoded protein: CASSPRLAGYRNEQFF.

The chain employs TRBV6-5 and TRBJ1-4, with no clear D. The CDR3 contains 13 residues. V shed 6 bases and J shed 5 bases, with 10 bases lying between them. Germline assignment: CDR1 MNHEY and CDR2 SVGAGI. CDR3 DNA sequence: TGTGCCAGCAGGATAAGCCTAAATGAAAAACTGTTTTTT. Its protein is CASRISLNEKLFF.

The rearrangement links TRBV5-1 to TRBJ2-5; the match to TRBD1 covers 7 bases. This CDR3 has 15 amino acids. Trimming took 6 bases from V and 4 from J; bases not matched to a gene: 12. In germline, CDR1 is SGHRS, CDR2 YFSETQ. The CDR3 sequence: CASTEGRGGPETQYF. The CDR3 region has the DNA TGCGCCAGCACCGAGGGAAGAGGGGGCCCAGAGACCCAGTACTTC. Full variable domain (remainder filled in from reference TRBV5-1 and TRBJ2-5): KAGVTQTPRYLIKTRGQQVTLSCSPISGHRSVSWYQQTPGQGLQFLFEYFSETQRNKGNFPGRFSGRQFSNSRSEMNVSTLELGDSALYLCASTEGRGGPETQYFGPGTRLLVL.

The gene calls are TRBV25-1 and TRBJ2-3, with a tentative D call TRBD1 (7 bases). Germline CDR1 and CDR2: MGHDK and SYGVNS. Between the trimmed V and J ends, which lost 3 bases and 1 base, there was a span of 17 bases. This CDR3 is built from 17 residues. The DNA for the CDR3 is TGTGCCAGCAGTGACCCGGGGGACAGTGCCCGCACAGATACGCAGTATTTT. This gives the protein CASSDPGDSARTDTQYF.

The V gene is TRBV19, the J gene TRBJ1-6, with 9 nucleotides matching TRBD1. Looked up from germline, CDR1 is LNHDA and CDR2 is SQIVND (reference sequence). The CDR3 totals 18 residues. V dropped 5 bases and J dropped 8; count of bases not matched to a gene: 16. The DNA of the CDR3 is TGTGCCAGTAGTCGGTTAGGACAGGGGAGTTTGAGTGATTCACCCCTCCACTTT. Encoded protein: CASSRLGQGSLSDSPLHF.

V and J are TRBV7-2 and TRBJ2-1; TRBD2 agrees at 9 bases. CDR1 SGHTA and CDR2 FQGNSA come from the germline V gene. The V segment lost 3 bases and the J segment 6 bases; nucleotides outside the gene matches: 6. There are 15 residues in the CDR3. CDR3 DNA: TGTGCCAGCAGCTTTGGGACTAGCAGTACCAATGAGCAGTTCTTC. Its translation is CASSFGTSSTNEQFF.

In its sample, this clone was seen once. The V call is TRBV5-4, the J call TRBJ2-1, with D possibly matching TRBD2 (5 bases). The CDR3 loop spans 17 amino acids. V gave up 3 bases and J gave up 8 bases, with 24 bases separating them. The germline V gene has CDR1 SGHNT and CDR2 YYREEE (reference sequence). CDR3 in amino acids: CASSSNAARSSIHEQFF. CDR3 nucleotides: TGTGCCAGCAGCTCTAACGCGGCCCGGTCTAGCATCCATGAGCAGTTCTTC.

The chain has TRBV29-1 and TRBJ2-5; D uncertain. The germline gives CDR1 SQVTM, CDR2 ANQGSEA. The length of the CDR3 is 12 residues. V shed 6 bases and J shed 0 bases, with 8 bases lying between them. The CDR3 sequence: CSVSTDQETQYF. For the CDR3, the DNA is TGCAGCGTGAGTACTGACCAAGAGACCCAGTACTTC.

The chain couples TRBV5-4 to TRBJ1-1; 8 nucleotides match TRBD1. V shed 4 bases, J shed 1 base, and the junction held 9 bases outside the gene matches. The CDR3 sequence is 16 residues long. Germline CDR1 SGHNT, CDR2 YYREEE (reference sequence). The CDR3 protein is CASSIPKGTGNTEAFF. The CDR3 bases are TGTGCCAGCAGCATCCCAAAGGGGACAGGGAACACTGAAGCTTTCTTT. Full variable domain (remainder filled in from reference TRBV5-4 and TRBJ1-1): ETGVTQSPTHLIKTRGQQVTLRCSSQSGHNTVSWYQQALGQGPQFIFQYYREEENGRGNFPPRFSGLQFPNYSSELNVNALELDDSALYLCASSIPKGTGNTEAFFGQGTRLTVV.

This chain uses TRBV7-2 with TRBJ2-7; 9 nucleotides match TRBD1. Germline trimming cut 5 bases from V and 2 bases from J; bases unmatched to any gene: 10. Germline values: CDR1 SGHTA, CDR2 FQGNSA. The CDR3 totals 16 residues. CDR3 DNA sequence: TGTGCCAGCAGCGCCGCCTTGACAGGGGGGACCTACGAGCAGTACTTC. Translating gives CASSAALTGGTYEQYF.

The chain is built from TRBV30 and TRBJ2-2; D may match TRBD1 or TRBD2 (5 bases each). Trimming left V 3 bases short and J 11 bases short, with 13 bases between. Germline lookup yields CDR1 GTSNPN and CDR2 SVGIG (reference sequence). The CDR3 loop spans 12 amino acids. DNA of the CDR3: TGTGCCTGGAGGGGACGACGGGCTGAGCTGTTTTTT. This sequence encodes CAWRGRRAELFF.

The chain has TRBV19 and TRBJ2-2; 8 nucleotides line up with TRBD2. Germline assignment: CDR1 LNHDA and CDR2 SQIVND (reference sequence). The CDR3 consists of 14 residues. The J segment lost 5 bases and the V segment lost 4 bases, leaving 3 bases of the junction unmatched. The CDR3 is CASSTGLVTGELFF. CDR3 nucleotide sequence: TGTGCCAGTAGTACGGGACTAGTTACCGGGGAGCTGTTTTTT.

The chain joins TRBV10-3 to TRBJ1-1, with D unclear. The length of the CDR3 is 14 residues. The germline gives CDR1 ENHRY, CDR2 SYGVKD. V was shortened by 2 bases and J by 4 bases, with 11 bases between the two germline ends. The DNA of the CDR3 is TGTGCCATCAGTGAGAAAGCGGGCGGCACTGAAGCTTTCTTT. It translates to CAISEKAGGTEAFF.

The chain joins TRBV9 to TRBJ2-3; 8 bases line up with TRBD1. V trimming: 6 bases; J trimming: 6 bases; junction bases outside the gene matches: 9. The germline V gene encodes CDR1 SGDLS and CDR2 YYNGEE. The CDR3 length is 14 residues. The CDR3 sequence: CASTRTGQEDTQYF. The CDR3 nucleotides read TGTGCCAGCACCCGGACAGGGCAAGAGGATACGCAGTATTTT.

The chain couples TRBV18 to TRBJ1-5, with 7 bases matching TRBD1. With V trimmed by 4 bases and J by 5 bases, 11 bases remained unmatched. The CDR3 is 16 amino acids. Per germline, CDR1 KGHSH and CDR2 LQKENI. CDR3 sequence reads: CASSHLEGAGDQPQHF. In DNA form, the CDR3 reads TGTGCCAGCTCACACCTCGAGGGGGCGGGAGATCAGCCCCAGCATTTT.

The V gene is TRBV28, the J gene TRBJ2-7; D call uncertain. V was pared by 2 bases and J by 0 bases, with 8 bases between. Germline CDR1 is MDHEN and CDR2 is SYDVKM. The CDR3 spans 14 residues. The CDR3 loop is CASSLPLSSYEQYF. Here the CDR3 DNA reads TGTGCCAGCAGTTTACCGCTTAGCTCCTACGAGCAGTACTTC.

The rearrangement joins TRBV5-3 to TRBJ2-2; D possibly matches TRBD1 or TRBD2 (5 bases each). TRBV5-3 is annotated as an ORF whose role is uncertain. V was shortened by 3 bases and J by 6 bases, with 18 bases between the two germline ends. The CDR3 contains 16 residues. The CDR3 coding sequence is TGTGCCAGAAGCTACCCGAAGGGGAGAGGGTCCGGGGAGCTGTTTTTT. It is translated as CARSYPKGRGSGELFF.

This clone appeared once. The CDR3 reads CASAQGANLGYTF. CDR3 sequence (DNA): TGCGCCAGCGCACAGGGGGCGAATCTGGGCTACACCTTC. The chain joins TRBV10-2 to TRBJ1-2, with 9 bases that match TRBD1. The germline CDR1 and CDR2 sequences are WSHSY and SAAADI. Trimming at V came to 8 bases and at J to 8 bases, leaving 9 bases not matched to a gene. This CDR3 spans 13 amino acids.